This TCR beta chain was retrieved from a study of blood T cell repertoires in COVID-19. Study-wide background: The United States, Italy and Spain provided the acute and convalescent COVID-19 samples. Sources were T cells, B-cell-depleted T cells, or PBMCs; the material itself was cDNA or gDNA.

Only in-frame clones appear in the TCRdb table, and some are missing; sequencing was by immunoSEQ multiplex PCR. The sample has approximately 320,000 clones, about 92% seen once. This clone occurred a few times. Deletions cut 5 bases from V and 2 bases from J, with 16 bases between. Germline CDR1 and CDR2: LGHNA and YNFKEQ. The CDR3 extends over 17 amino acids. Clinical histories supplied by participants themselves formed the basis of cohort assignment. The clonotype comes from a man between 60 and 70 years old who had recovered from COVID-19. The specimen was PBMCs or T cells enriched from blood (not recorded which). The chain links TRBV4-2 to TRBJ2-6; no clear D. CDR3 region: CASSTPLAGPGANVLTF. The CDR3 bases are TGTGCCAGCAGCACACCATTGGCAGGCCCTGGGGCCAACGTCCTGACTTTC.